This T cell receptor beta chain was recovered during a study of T cells after yellow fever vaccination. MiXCR was run by TCRdb on the 5' RACE reads, yielding one entry per CDR3 protein. The data hold 500,000 to 650,000 distinct CDR3 sequences, with roughly 12% observed a single time. J lost 6 bases, V lost 5 bases, and 4 bases had no gene match. This CDR3 has 13 amino acids. This sequence joins TRBV12-3 or TRBV12-4 and TRBJ2-1; the match to TRBD2 covers 7 bases. The sequence was obtained from a man younger than 45 who received the YFV17D yellow fever vaccine. The sample here was PBMCs, taken on the day of the yellow fever booster vaccination. This chain's CDR3 is CASSLRTSNEQFF. The CDR3 DNA follows: TGTGCCAGCAGTCTCAGGACTAGCAATGAGCAGTTCTTC.